This record concerns one T cell receptor (beta chain) sequence. Antigen unknown. J gave up 1 base and V 5 bases, and 8 bases lay outside the gene matches. The CDR3 extends over 15 amino acids. The germline V gene encodes CDR1 SSHAT and CDR2 FNYEAQ (reference sequence). The PCR contained 60 Vbeta and 13 Jbeta primers. Clones were sequenced by immunoSEQ multiplex PCR, and TCRdb holds only the in-frame ones, with some missing. Its listing shows about 210,000 clones. This specimen belongs to a study of cytomegalovirus exposure and HLA in healthy donors. For the study at large: Roughly 80 million unique TCRs from HLA-typed donors made up an early data release.

Overall study findings and caveats: In an earlier analysis, productive rearrangement rates for most beta V segments clustered near 87% or 30%.

Sequenced input: PBMCs. This chain connects TRBV7-7 to TRBJ2-7; 7 bases are a match to TRBD1. The sequence derives from a woman between 25 and 40 years old in good health and CMV-seropositive. The CDR3 protein is CASSGERQGSYEQYF. The DNA for the CDR3 is TGTGCCAGCAGCGGGGAACGACAGGGATCCTACGAGCAGTACTTC.